The 18 T cell receptor beta chains listed next were all sequenced from one sample in a study of blood T cell repertoires in COVID-19. Data came from immunoSEQ multiplex PCR; TCRdb stores just in-frame clones and leaves some out. The profile shows approximately 180,000 clones, 75% to 95% of them singletons. Sequences were obtained from peripheral blood. The receptors derive from a man aged 50 or older with acute or convalescent COVID-19.

The rearrangement links TRBV5-8 to TRBJ2-3, with 8 bases matching TRBD1. The V and J ends lost 1 base and 2 bases, in that order; junction bases with no gene match: 0. CDR1 is SGHTS and CDR2 is YDEGEE in the germline V gene. CDR3 length: 14 residues. The CDR3 nucleotides are TGTGCCAGCAGCTTGCAGGGGGCCACAGATACGCAGTATTTT. Protein sequence: CASSLQGATDTQYF.

A few counts support this clone. V is TRBV5-1 and J is TRBJ1-5, with D possibly TRBD1 on 6 matching bases. CDR3 length: 15 residues. The germline CDR1 and CDR2 sequences are SGHRS and YFSETQ. V shed 5 bases and J shed 7 bases, with 19 bases lying between them. The CDR3 nucleotides read TGCGCCAGCAGTCCCGGGACATCAGGCGAGCAGCCCCAGCATTTT. This sequence encodes CASSPGTSGEQPQHF.

The chain recombines TRBV19 with TRBJ1-5; 7 positions agree with TRBD1. V dropped 4 bases and J dropped 3; count of bases not matched to a gene: 9. CDR3 length: 16 residues. Germline CDR1 is LNHDA and CDR2 is SQIVND (reference sequence). CDR3 in amino acids: CASSKSRGQFNQPQHF. The CDR3 DNA reads as TGTGCCAGTAGTAAGAGTCGGGGACAGTTCAATCAGCCCCAGCATTTT.

V usage is TRBV30 and J usage is TRBJ1-1; D unclear. Germline V lookup: CDR1 GTSNPN, CDR2 SVGIG (reference sequence). V was shortened by 0 bases and J by 3 bases, with 8 bases between the two germline ends. This CDR3 comprises 13 residues. CDR3 sequence: CAWSVTEDTEAFF. CDR3 coding DNA: TGTGCCTGGAGTGTAACGGAGGACACTGAAGCTTTCTTT.

V is TRBV6-5 and J is TRBJ2-5, with 7 bases aligning to TRBD2. V was clipped by 6 bases and J by 2 bases; unmatched bases: 9. The CDR3 is 15 amino acids. From germline, CDR1 is MNHEY and CDR2 SVGAGI. CDR3 region: CASSRRGVRQETQYF. Written as DNA, the CDR3 is TGTGCCAGCAGCCGACGGGGGGTCCGGCAAGAGACCCAGTACTTC.

V gene TRBV15 combines with J gene TRBJ2-7; maybe TRBD1 (6 bases). V was clipped by 0 bases and J by 6 bases, with 12 bases between them. The CDR3 spans 14 residues. Looked up from germline, CDR1 is LNHNV and CDR2 is YYDKDF (reference sequence). In DNA, the CDR3 is TGTGCCACCAGCAGAGATTTTAACAGGGTCGAGCAGTACTTC. Encoded protein: CATSRDFNRVEQYF.

V usage is TRBV6-5 and J usage is TRBJ1-1, with 10 bases that match TRBD1. V shed 6 bases, J shed 1 base, and the junction held 5 bases outside the gene matches. The V gene's germline CDR1 is MNHEY and CDR2 SVGAGI. This CDR3 is built from 15 residues. The DNA of the CDR3 is TGTGCCAGCAGAAGGGACAGGGGAGGGAACACTGAAGCTTTCTTT. Amino acid sequence: CASRRDRGGNTEAFF.

The V and J genes are TRBV19 and TRBJ2-1; 9 bases map to TRBD1. This CDR3 has 14 amino acids. Germline assignment: CDR1 LNHDA and CDR2 SQIVND (reference sequence). With V trimmed by 8 bases and J by 6 bases, 8 bases remained unmatched. The CDR3 sequence: CASLRQGVLNEQFF. Here the CDR3 DNA reads TGTGCCAGTTTAAGACAGGGGGTGCTCAATGAGCAGTTCTTC.

V and J are TRBV9 and TRBJ2-5; weak D call: TRBD1 (5 bases). The germline CDR1 and CDR2 sequences are SGDLS and YYNGEE. V lost 2 bases to trimming and J lost 4 bases, with 15 bases between them. CDR3 length: 15 residues. The CDR3 is CASSVGDREVETQYF. CDR3 coding DNA: TGTGCCAGCAGCGTTGGCGACAGAGAGGTAGAGACCCAGTACTTC.

The genes are TRBV7-9 and TRBJ2-5; D is perhaps TRBD1 (8 bases). V lost 5 bases and J lost 2, with 21 bases in between. The CDR3 covers 17 residues. CDR1 is SEHNR and CDR2 is FQNEAQ in the germline V gene (reference sequence). The CDR3 spells CASSPGQGVGGQETQYF. The CDR3 DNA sequence: TGTGCCAGCAGCCCAGGACAGGGCGTGGGGGGGCAAGAGACCCAGTACTTC.

The V and J genes are TRBV4-1 and TRBJ1-4; the match to TRBD1 covers 9 bases. Per the germline V gene, CDR1 is MGHRA and CDR2 is YSYEKL. The CDR3 spans 15 residues. Trimming cost V 5 bases and J 0 bases; bases outside gene matches: 1. DNA for the CDR3: TGCGCCAGCAGCTGGACAGGGGCAACTAATGAAAAACTGTTTTTT. Translating it yields CASSWTGATNEKLFF.

This chain joins TRBV5-8 and TRBJ2-7, with a weak D call TRBD1 (5 bases). V shed 0 bases and J shed 1 base, with 14 bases lying between them. The CDR3 is made up of 16 amino acids. Looked up from germline, CDR1 is SGHTS and CDR2 is YDEGEE. CDR3 coding DNA: TGTGCCAGCAGCTTGGCTAGGGGATTTGGATCCTACGAGCAGTACTTC. Amino acid sequence: CASSLARGFGSYEQYF. Full variable domain (missing parts from reference TRBV5-8 and TRBJ2-7): EAGVTQSPTHLIKTRGQQATLRCSPISGHTSVYWYQQALGLGLQFLLWYDEGEERNRGNFPPRFSGRQFPNYSSELNVNALELEDSALYLCASSLARGFGSYEQYFGPGTRLTVT.

The rearrangement joins TRBV3-1 (or the pseudogene TRBV3-2) to TRBJ2-2, with 8 nucleotides matching TRBD2. V was clipped by 4 bases and J by 5 bases; unmatched bases: 24. This CDR3 has 21 amino acids. Germline V lookup: CDR1 LGHDT, CDR2 YNNKEL (reference sequence). This CDR3 reads CASSLLGVAGYNASWTGELFF. CDR3 coding DNA: TGTGCCAGCAGCCTCCTGGGGGTAGCGGGGTACAATGCTTCGTGGACCGGGGAGCTGTTTTTT.

This rearrangement joins TRBV2 to TRBJ2-1, with D maybe TRBD2 (6 bases). Germline V gene lookup returns CDR1 SNHLY and CDR2 FYNNEI. The V end lost 7 bases, the J end lost 4 bases, and 17 bases lay between the germline ends. This CDR3 is built from 15 residues. The CDR3 DNA follows: TGTGCCAGCAAACCTGGGCGGGACTCGTACAATGAGCAGTTCTTC. This encodes CASKPGRDSYNEQFF.

V gene TRBV6-6 combines with J gene TRBJ2-2; D may be TRBD2 (6 bases). V lost 6 bases and J lost 0, with 14 bases in between. Germline CDR1 and CDR2: MNHNY and SVGAGI (reference sequence). The CDR3 has 16 residues. DNA for the CDR3: TGTGCCAGCAGAACGCCCTTAGCGGCGAACACCGGGGAGCTGTTTTTT. This codes for CASRTPLAANTGELFF.

V and J are TRBV19 and TRBJ1-5; 8 bases agree with TRBD1. V lost 4 bases, J lost 2 bases, and 1 base stayed unmatched. Germline CDR1 LNHDA, CDR2 SQIVND (reference sequence). This CDR3 has 14 amino acids. The CDR3 is CASSTGGGNQPQHF. The CDR3 DNA sequence: TGTGCCAGTAGTACAGGGGGCGGCAATCAGCCCCAGCATTTT.

The rearrangement uses TRBV2 and TRBJ2-3; D possibly corresponds to TRBD1 (5 bases). V dropped 4 bases and J dropped 2 bases, with 13 bases sitting between them. Germline V gene sequence: CDR1 SNHLY, CDR2 FYNNEI. This CDR3 spans 15 amino acids. Here the CDR3 reads CASSVNRSPTDTQYF. The DNA for the CDR3 is TGTGCCAGCAGTGTCAACAGGTCGCCCACAGATACGCAGTATTTT.

V gene TRBV30 combines with J gene TRBJ2-1, with TRBD1 matching over 7 bases. The ends lost 1 base at V and 0 bases at J; junction bases unmatched: 6. The germline CDR1 and CDR2 sequences are GTSNPN and SVGIG (reference sequence). This CDR3 spans 16 amino acids. The CDR3 region has the DNA TGTGCCTGGAGTGCCGGGACAGCTAGCTCCTACAATGAGCAGTTCTTC. Its translation is CAWSAGTASSYNEQFF.